The sequence of this T cell receptor (beta chain) was determined in a study of cytomegalovirus exposure and HLA in healthy donors. Study-wide points: Researchers reportedly found TCR beta sequences accurately predicted most subjects' HLA-A and HLA-B alleles. A later analysis linked a missense variant in DCLRE1C to the trimming of TCR beta V and J genes. Researchers counted some 150 TCR beta chains as cytomegalovirus-associated.

The CDR3 loop spans 16 amino acids. The J segment lost 2 bases and the V segment lost 1 base, leaving 8 bases of the junction unmatched. Germline V gene sequence: CDR1 SEHNR, CDR2 FQNEAQ (reference sequence). Note on this clone: As yet, its antigen is unknown.

PCR used 60 Vbeta primers and 13 Jbeta primers. Measured with immunoSEQ multiplex PCR; TCRdb has only the in-frame clones, and not every one. The sample has more than 200,000 clones; the top ten hold under 1%. The origin of this receptor is a woman aged 25 to 45 in good health and CMV-seropositive. The sequenced sample consisted of PBMCs. The chain uses TRBV7-9 and TRBJ2-7, with TRBD1 matching over 7 bases. The CDR3 loop reads CASSLEIRGQPYEQYF. For the CDR3, the DNA is TGTGCCAGCAGCTTAGAGATAAGGGGACAGCCCTACGAGCAGTACTTC. Combining the CDR3 with reference TRBV7-9 and TRBJ2-7 gives the whole variable domain DTGVSQNPRHKITKRGQNVTFRCDPISEHNRLYWYRQTLGQGPEFLTYFQNEAQLEKSRLLSDRFSAERPKGSFSTLEIQRTEQGDSAMYLCASSLEIRGQPYEQYFGPGTRLTVT.